This TCR beta chain stems from a study of cytomegalovirus exposure and HLA in healthy donors. With 60 Vbeta and 13 Jbeta primers, the PCR was carried out. The protocol was immunoSEQ multiplex PCR, while the TCRdb copy is restricted to in-frame clones and leaves out a portion. The sample comprises roughly 180,000 clones, around three quarters of which are singletons, and approximately 2% rests with the top ten. Germline loops: CDR1 SGHRS, CDR2 YFSETQ. Trimming stripped 1 base from V and 6 bases from J, with 10 bases between. The CDR3 runs to 14 residues. The chain is built from TRBV5-1 and TRBJ1-4; possible D gene TRBD1, 6 bases. Sequenced: PBMCs. This TCR came from a woman aged 25-40 years in good health and CMV-seronegative. In DNA form, the CDR3 reads TGCGCCAGCAGCTTGCGGGCAGGGGATGAAAAACTGTTTTTT. Translating gives CASSLRAGDEKLFF.